This paragraph covers one T cell receptor beta chain sequence. The data are from a study of technical replicates of blood from several donors. This CDR3 is 15 amino acids long. CDR1 and CDR2 from the germline V gene are SNHLY and FYNNEI. After removal of 7 bases from V and 7 bases from J, the junction contained 11 bases not matched to a gene. Clones were read by immunoSEQ multiplex PCR, and TCRdb kept only the in-frame ones, dropping some. The table records tens of thousands of clones, over 90% of them present only once. Material: PBMCs. The gene calls are TRBV2 and TRBJ2-1; TRBD1 aligns across 9 bases. This clonotype was sampled from a human donor in good health. Some clones in this sample may be carry-over from other donors' samples. As DNA, the CDR3 is TGTGCCAGCACTTATACAGGGGGCTTGGGGAATGAGCAGTTCTTC. This sequence encodes CASTYTGGLGNEQFF.